Each of the 20 T cell receptor beta chains below was sequenced from the same sample in a study of shared clonotypes between healthy human individuals. Assay used: immunoSEQ multiplex PCR; TCRdb lists only in-frame clones, some missing. The sample records approximately 2.5 million clones, 90% to 95% being singletons. The sample consisted of naive CD4+ T cells from PBMCs. The subset was: CD45RA+ positively selected. These receptor sequences come from a man younger than 35 in good health. Some clones in this sample may be carry-over from other donors' samples.

The chain employs TRBV2 and TRBJ1-4; no firm D call. CDR1 and CDR2 (germline): SNHLY, FYNNEI. CDR3 length equals 13 residues. Trimming pared 5 bases from V and 7 bases from J, leaving 11 bases between. The CDR3 region has the DNA TGTGCCAGCAGTCGGGCCCCCTTTGAAAAACTGTTTTTT. This encodes CASSRAPFEKLFF. Based on the CDR3 plus reference TRBV2 and TRBJ1-4, the full variable domain is EPEVTQTPSHQVTQMGQEVILRCVPISNHLYFYWYRQILGQKVEFLVSFYNNEISEKSEIFDDQFSVERPDGSNFTLKIRSTKLEDSAMYFCASSRAPFEKLFFGSGTQLSVL.

This clone was found a few times. The sample has other DNA sequences that encode this CDR3 too. This chain connects TRBV11-2 to TRBJ1-1; D is ambiguous. V was trimmed by 1 base and J by 2 bases, leaving 8 bases between them. CDR1 SGHAT and CDR2 FQNNGV come from the germline V gene. The CDR3 length is 14 residues. The CDR3 DNA is TGTGCCAGCAGCTTAGGGCAGCTAAACACTGAAGCTTTCTTT. It codes for CASSLGQLNTEAFF.

The genes are TRBV28 and TRBJ1-5; a weak D match, TRBD1 (6 bases). The CDR3 contains 17 residues. Trimming shortened V by 3 bases and J by 6 bases, and 21 bases separated the two germline ends. The germline V gene has CDR1 MDHEN and CDR2 SYDVKM. Written as DNA, the CDR3 is TGTGCCAGCAGTTTCCCGGCAGGGGAGGTTGCGGCTCAGCCCCAGCATTTT. It encodes CASSFPAGEVAAQPQHF.

V usage is TRBV11-2 and J usage is TRBJ2-1; perhaps D is TRBD1 or TRBD2 (5 bases each). The germline V gene has CDR1 SGHAT and CDR2 FQNNGV. The CDR3 covers 16 residues. The germline V and J ends were trimmed by 5 bases and 12 bases, with 26 bases remaining between them. The CDR3: CASSHPGPGRITGQFF. The CDR3 DNA is TGTGCCAGCAGCCATCCGGGGCCGGGCAGAATAACGGGGCAGTTCTTC.

This rearrangement joins TRBV6-5 to TRBJ1-1; no clear D gene. V gave up 6 bases and J gave up 0 bases, with 8 bases separating them. This CDR3 is 13 amino acids long. The germline CDR1 and CDR2 sequences are MNHEY and SVGAGI. The CDR3 spells CASSQILNTEAFF. CDR3 bases: TGTGCCAGCAGCCAGATCCTGAACACTGAAGCTTTCTTT.

The rearrangement uses TRBV28 and TRBJ2-3; D is undetermined. The CDR3 loop spans 14 amino acids. Per germline, CDR1 MDHEN and CDR2 SYDVKM. The V end lost 4 bases, the J end lost 7 bases, and 15 bases lay between the germline ends. The CDR3 loop is CASSSDRVRYTQYF. The CDR3 DNA follows: TGTGCCAGCAGTTCCGATAGGGTCCGGTATACGCAGTATTTT.

This rearrangement joins TRBV4-1 to TRBJ2-1; TRBD2 aligns across 7 bases. With 3 bases clipped from V and 0 bases from J, the junction kept 5 bases outside the gene matches. Per germline, CDR1 MGHRA and CDR2 YSYEKL. The CDR3 totals 16 residues. The CDR3 protein is CASSQSPSGSYNEQFF. CDR3 DNA: TGCGCCAGCAGCCAGAGTCCTAGCGGCTCCTACAATGAGCAGTTCTTC.

The CDR3, as DNA: TGTGCCAGCAGTGAGCAGCCGAACACCGGGGAGCTGTTTTTT. Amino acids: CASSEQPNTGELFF. This chain links TRBV6-1 with TRBJ2-2; D is unresolved. The CDR3 loop spans 14 amino acids. In germline, CDR1 is MNHNS, CDR2 SASEGT. Trimming shortened V by 3 bases and J by 0 bases, and 5 bases separated the two germline ends.

Remarks on this clone: Other DNA sequences within the sample encode an identical CDR3. The chain is built from TRBV7-2 and TRBJ2-2; TRBD2 might be the D (6 bases). V lost 3 bases and J lost 2, with 7 bases in between. Germline CDR1 SGHTA, CDR2 FQGNSA. The CDR3 consists of 14 residues. This chain's CDR3 is CASSFSGNTGELFF. The CDR3 DNA reads TGTGCCAGCAGCTTTAGCGGTAACACCGGGGAGCTGTTTTTT.

The count of this clone is one. The rearrangement joins TRBV29-1 to TRBJ2-5; D possibly corresponds to TRBD2 (5 bases). The CDR3 spans 12 residues. The germline CDR1 and CDR2 sequences are SQVTM and ANQGSEA. With 6 bases removed from V and 5 bases from J, the gap between germline ends came to 13 bases. The CDR3 loop reads CSVQTSGETQYF. For the CDR3, the DNA is TGCAGCGTCCAAACTAGTGGGGAGACCCAGTACTTC.

The genes are TRBV5-6 and TRBJ2-4, with D perhaps TRBD1 (6 bases). This CDR3 contains 15 residues. Germline-derived CDR1 and CDR2 are SGHDT and YYEEEE. The V end was cut by 4 bases, the J end by 2 bases, with 13 bases between. As DNA, the CDR3 is TGTGCCAGCAGCGGCCAGGGGCGGACCAAAAACATTCAGTACTTC. This sequence encodes CASSGQGRTKNIQYF.

The V and J genes are TRBV7-2 and TRBJ1-2; tentatively, D is TRBD1 (5 bases). This CDR3 is built from 14 residues. Between the trimmed V and J ends, which lost 5 bases and 3 bases, there was a span of 13 bases. Germline CDR1 is SGHTA and CDR2 is FQGNSA. The CDR3 region has the DNA TGTGCCAGCAGCCTAGGGGTCGAATACTATGGCTACACCTTC. It yields the protein CASSLGVEYYGYTF.

About this clone: The sample carries other DNA sequences with the same CDR3. The rearrangement joins TRBV5-1 to TRBJ1-3; perhaps TRBD1 as D (6 bases). This CDR3 has 14 amino acids. The germline V gene has CDR1 SGHRS and CDR2 YFSETQ. V gave up 5 bases and J gave up 1 base, with 10 bases separating them. DNA of the CDR3: TGCGCCAGCAGTACACAGGGATCTGGAAACACCATATATTTT. As protein: CASSTQGSGNTIYF.

V usage is TRBV27 and J usage is TRBJ2-3; 8 bases fit TRBD2. Per the germline V gene, CDR1 is MNHEY and CDR2 is SMNVEV (reference sequence). This CDR3 is built from 15 residues. The J segment lost 3 bases and the V segment lost 5 bases, leaving 7 bases of the junction unmatched. The CDR3 loop reads CASSLAGLATDTQYF. CDR3 sequence (DNA): TGTGCCAGCAGTCTAGCCGGACTAGCAACAGATACGCAGTATTTT.

The J gene is TRBJ2-3, the V gene TRBV10-1; possible D gene TRBD2, 6 bases. The V gene's germline CDR1 is WNHNN and CDR2 SYGVQD (reference sequence). The CDR3 length is 15 residues. Trimming pared 0 bases from V and 3 bases from J, leaving 10 bases between. In DNA form, the CDR3 reads TGCGCCAGCAGTGAGTCGGGGAGGACAACAGATACGCAGTATTTT. This codes for CASSESGRTTDTQYF.

The chain has TRBV6-5 and TRBJ1-4; 7 bases match TRBD1. V gave up 6 bases and J gave up 4 bases; unmatched junction bases: 8. Germline-derived CDR1 and CDR2 are MNHEY and SVGAGI. The CDR3 covers 15 residues. The CDR3 reads CASRRQGMGNEKLFF. CDR3 coding DNA: TGTGCCAGCAGGAGACAGGGAATGGGTAATGAAAAACTGTTTTTT.

This clone was seen once. This sequence joins TRBV15 and TRBJ1-2, with D tentatively TRBD1 (5 bases). This CDR3 has 18 amino acids. Trimming took off 4 bases at V and 0 bases at J, with 21 bases between the two ends. Germline-derived CDR1 and CDR2 are LNHNV and YYDKDF (reference sequence). The CDR3 reads CATSNLRTGQMSNYGYTF. CDR3 coding DNA: TGTGCCACCAGCAACCTCCGGACGGGGCAGATGTCTAACTATGGCTACACCTTC.

The chain links TRBV18 to TRBJ1-4; 10 bases map to TRBD1. CDR1 is KGHSH, CDR2 LQKENI, per germline. V shed 3 bases and J 3 bases; nucleotides not matched to a gene: 7. The CDR3 has 17 amino acids. The CDR3 DNA sequence: TGTGCCAGCTCACCGGGACAGGGGCGAACTCCTAATGAAAAACTGTTTTTT. Translating gives CASSPGQGRTPNEKLFF.

About this clone itself: The same CDR3 is also encoded by other DNA sequences in this sample. The gene calls are TRBV5-1 and TRBJ2-7, with D uncertain. Germline V CDR1 and CDR2: SGHRS, YFSETQ. V lost 7 bases to trimming and J lost 0 bases, with 8 bases between them. This CDR3 is built from 12 residues. As DNA, the CDR3 is TGCGCCAGCTCCGAGAGCTCCTACGAGCAGTACTTC. Translated, it gives CASSESSYEQYF.

This chain uses TRBV6-5 with TRBJ2-1; D unresolved. This CDR3 has 13 residues. V was shortened by 1 base and J by 7 bases, with 8 bases between the two germline ends. The germline V gene has CDR1 MNHEY and CDR2 SVGAGI. The CDR3 DNA is TGTGCCAGCAGTTACTTGGCTGGGAATGAGCAGTTCTTC. Encoded protein: CASSYLAGNEQFF.